This TCR beta chain comes out of a study of T and B cells in COVID-19 patients. From blood, roughly 220-550 ng of genomic DNA served as TRB template. BIOMED2 TRB-A/B primer pools were used in multiplex TRB PCR. TCRdb passed the multiplex PCR reads through MiXCR, listing each CDR3 protein once. This sample has around 19,000 distinct CDR3 sequences, with 36% found just once. V dropped 4 bases and J dropped 2; count of bases not matched to a gene: 8. The CDR3 runs 16 residues. Germline V lookup: CDR1 SGHDT, CDR2 YYEEEE. Input material: blood. The J gene is TRBJ2-2, the V gene TRBV5-6; TRBD1 matches 7 bases. The clonotype originates from a human donor with active COVID-19. In DNA form, the CDR3 reads TGTGCCAGCAGCAGAGGGACAGCTCGAAACACCGGGGAGCTGTTTTTT. Protein sequence: CASSRGTARNTGELFF.